These 6 T cell receptor beta chains were sequenced from one sample in a study of T cells in Graves' hyperthyroidism and ophthalmopathy. Amplified TCR beta CDR3 regions came from RNA transcripts. First-round RT-PCR of the TCR CDR3 relied on the HTBI primer set. Each CDR3 protein gets one entry after TCRdb re-called the multiplex PCR reads with MiXCR. The sample holds more than 300,000 distinct CDR3 sequences, approximately 17% seen once. The sequencing sample was made of blood. These receptors were collected from a man between 18 and 35 years old with Graves' ophthalmopathy.

There are a few counts of this clonotype. This chain uses TRBV7-3 with TRBJ1-4; TRBD1 might be the D (5 bases). This CDR3 contains 17 residues. Trimming left V 4 bases short and J 4 bases short, with 19 bases between. In germline, CDR1 is SGHTA, CDR2 FQGTGA. CDR3 DNA: TGTGCCAGCAGCTCCATGCCCCCGCACAGGATTAATGAAAAACTGTTTTTT. Translation gives CASSSMPPHRINEKLFF.

This clonotype came up once. V is TRBV6-1 and J is TRBJ2-1; TRBD2 matches 8 bases. Trimming took 2 bases from V and 6 from J; bases not matched to a gene: 9. In germline, CDR1 is MNHNS, CDR2 SASEGT. This CDR3 is built from 16 residues. The CDR3 DNA is TGTGCCAGCAGTGAAAACCGTTATGCGGGGGGCAATGAGCAGTTCTTC. It is translated as CASSENRYAGGNEQFF.

There are many counts of this clonotype. The CDR3 spells CASKVETTNEKLFF. The CDR3 coding sequence is TGCGCCAGCAAGGTCGAAACAACTAATGAAAAACTGTTTTTT. The J gene is TRBJ1-4, the V gene TRBV5-1; D not resolved. This CDR3 spans 14 amino acids. CDR1 and CDR2 from the germline V gene are SGHRS and YFSETQ. Trimming removed 6 bases from V and 0 bases from J, with 9 bases in between. Variable domain in full (rest from reference TRBV5-1 and TRBJ1-4): KAGVTQTPRYLIKTRGQQVTLSCSPISGHRSVSWYQQTPGQGLQFLFEYFSETQRNKGNFPGRFSGRQFSNSRSEMNVSTLELGDSALYLCASKVETTNEKLFFGSGTQLSVL.

CDR3 sequence reads: CASSLLGFGAQHF. CDR3 coding DNA: TGTGCCAGCAGTTTATTGGGGTTTGGAGCCCAGCATTTT. The chain joins TRBV28 to TRBJ1-5; the D is unclear. Germline V gene sequence: CDR1 MDHEN, CDR2 SYDVKM. V was cut by 1 base and J by 11 bases, with 12 bases left in between. The CDR3 sequence is 13 residues long.

The V and J genes are TRBV2 and TRBJ1-1; 12 nucleotides match TRBD1. CDR1 is SNHLY, CDR2 FYNNEI, per germline. J lost 7 bases, V lost 11 bases, and 8 bases had no gene match. This CDR3 is 13 amino acids long. The CDR3 protein is CAARRDRGLEAFF. The CDR3 DNA follows: TGTGCCGCCCGGCGGGACAGGGGGCTTGAAGCTTTCTTT.

This clonotype appeared many times. The chain links TRBV12-5 to TRBJ2-5; D remains unclear. V was clipped by 6 bases and J by 5 bases, with 4 bases between them. Germline lookup yields CDR1 LGHNT and CDR2 FRNRAP. The CDR3 contains 10 residues. CDR3 bases: TGTGCTAGTGGCGACGAGACCCAGTACTTC. Its translation is CASGDETQYF.